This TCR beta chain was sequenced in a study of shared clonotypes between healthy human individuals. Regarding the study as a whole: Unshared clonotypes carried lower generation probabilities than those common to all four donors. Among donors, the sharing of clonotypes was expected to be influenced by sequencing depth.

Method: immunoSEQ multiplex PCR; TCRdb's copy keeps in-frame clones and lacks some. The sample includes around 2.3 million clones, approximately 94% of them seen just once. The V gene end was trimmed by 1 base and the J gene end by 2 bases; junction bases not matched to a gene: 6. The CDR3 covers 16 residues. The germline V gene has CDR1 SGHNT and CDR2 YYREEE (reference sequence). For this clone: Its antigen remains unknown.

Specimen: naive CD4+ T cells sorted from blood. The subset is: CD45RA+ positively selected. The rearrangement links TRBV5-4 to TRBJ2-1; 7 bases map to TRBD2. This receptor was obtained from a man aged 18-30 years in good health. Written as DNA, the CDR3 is TGTGCCAGCAGCTTGATTTCGAGCGGGGCCTACAATGAGCAGTTCTTC. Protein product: CASSLISSGAYNEQFF.